This paragraph covers one T cell receptor beta chain sequence. The entry originates in a study of T cell changes during pregnancy in multiple sclerosis. Germline V lookup: CDR1 LGHNT, CDR2 FRNRAP. The V end lost 1 base, the J end lost 7 bases, and 4 bases lay between the germline ends. The CDR3 is 12 amino acids. Produced via immunoSEQ multiplex PCR; TCRdb's table is partial and in-frame only. Found here are around 40,000 clones, 75% to 90% of them singletons; the top ten hold approximately 1.2%. The TCR sequence derives from a female donor with multiple sclerosis, enrolled in a pregnancy study. The sequencing here drew on CD4+ T cells from peripheral blood mononuclear cells, taken in the first trimester of pregnancy. The chain joins TRBV12-5 to TRBJ2-2; D is uncertain. CDR3: CASGLESGELFF. CDR3 DNA sequence: TGTGCTAGTGGTTTGGAGAGCGGGGAGCTGTTTTTT.